Following are 27 T cell receptor beta chains from one sample sequenced in a study of blood T cell repertoires in COVID-19. Profiled with immunoSEQ multiplex PCR; TCRdb holds only in-frame clones, not every one. The profile shows approximately 66,000 clones, just over 85% of them singletons. Sequenced material: peripheral blood. The receptors originated from a man aged 50-60 years with active COVID-19.

The chain uses TRBV7-2 and TRBJ1-5; D is possibly TRBD1 (5 bases). V was trimmed by 7 bases and J by 6 bases, leaving 13 bases between them. Germline V gives CDR1 SGHTA, CDR2 FQGNSA. The CDR3 has 13 residues. The CDR3 sequence is CASTLGGVQPQHF. The CDR3 nucleotides read TGTGCCAGCACGCTCGGAGGGGTTCAGCCCCAGCATTTT.

The rearrangement uses TRBV19 and TRBJ2-5, with D maybe TRBD2 (5 bases). Trimming took 9 bases from V and 2 from J, leaving 16 bases between them. Germline V lookup: CDR1 LNHDA, CDR2 SQIVND (reference sequence). This CDR3 contains 14 residues. Here the CDR3 reads CASKPSFAQETQYF. The CDR3 bases are TGTGCCAGCAAACCTAGCTTCGCTCAAGAGACCCAGTACTTC.

The chain employs TRBV19 and TRBJ2-5, with D possibly matching TRBD2 (5 bases). Germline CDR1 reads LNHDA; CDR2 reads SQIVND (reference sequence). There are 15 residues in the CDR3. Deletions cut 5 bases from V and 5 bases from J, with 18 bases between. This CDR3 reads CASSPSRGPEETQYF. The DNA for the CDR3 is TGTGCCAGTAGTCCTAGCCGCGGTCCCGAGGAGACCCAGTACTTC. The entire variable domain, with the rest obtained from reference TRBV19 and TRBJ2-5, is as follows: DGGITQSPKYLFRKEGQNVTLSCEQNLNHDAMYWYRQDPGQGLRLIYYSQIVNDFQKGDIAEGYSVSREKKESFPLTVTSAQKNPTAFYLCASSPSRGPEETQYFGPGTRLLVL.

Here the CDR3 DNA reads TGTGCCAGCAGTTTCACAACTAATGAAAAACTGTTTTTT. Encoded protein: CASSFTTNEKLFF. J is TRBJ1-4 and V is TRBV12-3 or TRBV12-4; D ambiguous. With 3 bases removed from V and 0 bases from J, the gap between germline ends came to 2 bases. This CDR3 is built from 13 residues.

The chain is built from TRBV12-3 or TRBV12-4 and TRBJ1-1, with D tentatively TRBD1 (5 bases). This CDR3 spans 13 amino acids. Trimming cost V 2 bases and J 4 bases, with 8 bases left between them. As DNA, the CDR3 is TGTGCCAGCAGTTTAACAGGTATCACTGAAGCTTTCTTT. It yields the protein CASSLTGITEAFF.

The chain couples TRBV5-1 to TRBJ2-2, with D tentatively TRBD2 (6 bases). Germline CDR1 reads SGHRS; CDR2 reads YFSETQ. The length of the CDR3 is 15 residues. Trimming took 2 bases from V and 1 from J, leaving 9 bases between them. The CDR3 DNA is TGCGCCAGCAGCTTATGGGGGGAGAACACCGGGGAGCTGTTTTTT. This encodes CASSLWGENTGELFF.

The sample holds a few counts of this clone. V and J are TRBV11-3 and TRBJ1-1; D ambiguous. This CDR3 is built from 18 residues. Trimming stripped 1 base from V and 0 bases from J, with 18 bases between. CDR1 SGHNT and CDR2 YENEEA come from the germline V gene. In nucleotides, the CDR3 is TGTGCCAGCAGCTTAGCGAGATGGGCCAGGCAATTGAACACTGAAGCTTTCTTT. Residues: CASSLARWARQLNTEAFF.

The rearrangement links TRBV29-1 to TRBJ2-2, with TRBD1 matching 9 bases. V dropped 6 bases and J dropped 4; count of bases not matched to a gene: 9. The CDR3 length is 15 residues. Germline loops: CDR1 SQVTM, CDR2 ANQGSEA. CDR3 sequence reads: CSVSRTGVATGELFF. The DNA for the CDR3 is TGCAGCGTCTCGAGGACAGGGGTTGCCACCGGGGAGCTGTTTTTT.

V gene TRBV4-1 combines with J gene TRBJ1-5, with D unclear. Germline CDR1 and CDR2: MGHRA and YSYEKL. Trimming removed 1 base from V and 7 bases from J, with 8 bases in between. This CDR3 contains 13 residues. CDR3 in amino acids: CASSQVGEQPQHF. Written as DNA, the CDR3 is TGCGCCAGCAGCCAAGTCGGTGAACAGCCCCAGCATTTT.

V gene TRBV10-1 combines with J gene TRBJ2-2, with no clear D. Germline values: CDR1 WNHNN, CDR2 SYGVQD (reference sequence). V was clipped by 4 bases and J by 3 bases, with 3 bases between them. The CDR3 length is 12 residues. The CDR3 DNA reads as TGCGCCAGCAGTGGAGACACCGGGGAGCTGTTTTTT. Protein sequence: CASSGDTGELFF.

The rearrangement links TRBV6-1 to TRBJ1-2, with a tentative D call TRBD1 (5 bases). V was trimmed by 3 bases and J by 6 bases, leaving 17 bases between them. The CDR3 totals 15 residues. Germline assignment: CDR1 MNHNS and CDR2 SASEGT. For the CDR3, the DNA is TGTGCCAGCAGTGATCGGGCAATGCCAGGGAATGGCTACACCTTC. It is translated as CASSDRAMPGNGYTF.

CDR3: CAWSVGQGFQPQHF. The CDR3 bases are TGTGCCTGGAGTGTAGGACAGGGGTTTCAGCCCCAGCATTTT. The chain uses TRBV30 and TRBJ1-5; 9 positions match TRBD1. V shed 0 bases, J shed 6 bases, and the junction held 3 bases outside the gene matches. Per germline, CDR1 GTSNPN and CDR2 SVGIG (reference sequence). The CDR3 contains 14 residues.

V is TRBV19 and J is TRBJ2-1, with 8 positions matching TRBD2. J was trimmed by 2 bases and V by 2 bases; bases with no gene match: 2. The length of the CDR3 is 15 residues. Germline V lookup: CDR1 LNHDA, CDR2 SQIVND (reference sequence). This chain's CDR3 is CASSIYGGAYNEQFF. The CDR3 DNA follows: TGTGCCAGTAGTATATACGGGGGGGCCTACAATGAGCAGTTCTTC.

This chain uses TRBV11-3 with TRBJ2-3; D remains unclear. The CDR3 runs 15 residues. V shed 3 bases and J shed 0 bases, with 10 bases lying between them. CDR1 is SGHNT and CDR2 is YENEEA in the germline V gene. The DNA of the CDR3 is TGTGCCAGCAGCTTCGCAGAGACTAGCACAGATACGCAGTATTTT. This gives the protein CASSFAETSTDTQYF.

This chain connects TRBV5-1 to TRBJ2-7; TRBD1 is a possible D gene (5 bases). The CDR3 runs 14 residues. CDR1 and CDR2 (germline): SGHRS, YFSETQ. The V gene lost 0 bases and the J gene lost 3 bases, with 10 bases spanning the gap. CDR3 residues: CASSLEWGGYEQYF. For the CDR3, the DNA is TGCGCCAGCAGCTTGGAGTGGGGCGGCTACGAGCAGTACTTC.

V usage is TRBV29-1 and J usage is TRBJ1-2; TRBD1 agrees at 9 bases. Germline assignment: CDR1 SQVTM and CDR2 ANQGSEA. CDR3 length: 12 residues. Trimming cost V 8 bases and J 8 bases; bases outside gene matches: 9. In nucleotides, the CDR3 is TGCAGCTCGAGGGACAGGGTGGGCGGCTACACCTTC. It translates to CSSRDRVGGYTF.

In DNA, the CDR3 is TGTGCCAGCAGCCTCAACCTACCGGGACAGGGGACCAAAAACATTCAGTACTTC. This gives the protein CASSLNLPGQGTKNIQYF. V usage is TRBV3-1 (or the pseudogene TRBV3-2) and J usage is TRBJ2-4, with TRBD1 matching over 10 bases. Germline-derived CDR1 and CDR2 are LGHDT and YNNKEL (reference sequence). J was trimmed by 2 bases and V by 4 bases; bases with no gene match: 11. The CDR3 is made up of 18 amino acids.

The chain uses TRBV12-5 and TRBJ1-1; D is uncertain. Germline values: CDR1 LGHNT, CDR2 FRNRAP. CDR3 length: 13 amino acids. V dropped 6 bases and J dropped 0 bases, with 8 bases sitting between them. CDR3 in DNA: TGTGCTAGTGGACCGGGGTTGAACACTGAAGCTTTCTTT. Its translation: CASGPGLNTEAFF.

This chain connects TRBV18 to TRBJ1-2; 11 bases are shared with TRBD1. With V trimmed by 1 base and J by 1 base, 5 bases remained unmatched. CDR1 and CDR2 from the germline V gene are KGHSH and LQKENI. The CDR3 extends over 17 amino acids. CDR3 coding DNA: TGTGCCAGCTCACCACGGACAGGGGGCCCGGGTAACTATGGCTACACCTTC. Translated: CASSPRTGGPGNYGYTF.

In nucleotides, the CDR3 is TGCGCCAGCAGCCAGGACAGGGGCGCCTACGAGCAGTACTTC. It encodes CASSQDRGAYEQYF. The gene calls are TRBV5-1 and TRBJ2-7; 9 bases are a match to TRBD1. Germline V CDR1 and CDR2: SGHRS, YFSETQ. The CDR3 sequence is 14 residues long. V gave up 4 bases and J gave up 2 bases; unmatched junction bases: 4.

The rearrangement uses TRBV27 and TRBJ1-2; weak D call: TRBD1 (5 bases). Germline V CDR1 and CDR2: MNHEY, SMNVEV (reference sequence). This CDR3 region has 12 residues. Trimming removed 8 bases from V and 6 bases from J, with 13 bases in between. The CDR3 protein is CASFYPRDGYTF. The CDR3 DNA follows: TGTGCCAGCTTCTACCCCAGGGATGGCTACACCTTC.

The chain is built from TRBV9 and TRBJ1-2; 7 nucleotides agree with TRBD1. The germline CDR1 and CDR2 sequences are SGDLS and YYNGEE. Losses at the gene ends were 4 bases for V and 4 bases for J; bases not matched to a gene: 7. CDR3 length: 14 amino acids. The CDR3 region has the DNA TGTGCCAGCAGCCGGACAGGCGACTCCTATGGCTACACCTTC. This translates into CASSRTGDSYGYTF.

The V gene is TRBV5-1, the J gene TRBJ1-6; maybe TRBD1 (6 bases). Trimming removed 0 bases from V and 5 bases from J, with 9 bases in between. The CDR3 runs 15 residues. In germline, CDR1 is SGHRS, CDR2 YFSETQ. The CDR3 DNA sequence: TGCGCCAGCAGCTTGGGGGGGCGAAATAATTCACCCCTCCACTTT. Protein product: CASSLGGRNNSPLHF.

The V call is TRBV6-5, the J call TRBJ1-6; TRBD1 is a possible D gene (5 bases). The V gene's germline CDR1 is MNHEY and CDR2 SVGAGI. The CDR3 runs to 13 residues. The V end was cut by 6 bases, the J end by 7 bases, with 10 bases between. The CDR3 sequence: CASRETANSPLHF. The CDR3 DNA reads TGTGCCAGCAGGGAGACAGCAAATTCACCCCTCCACTTT.

The rearrangement joins TRBV5-5 to TRBJ2-1; D might be TRBD2 (7 bases). The length of the CDR3 is 17 residues. Looked up from germline, CDR1 is SGHKS and CDR2 is YYEKEE (reference sequence). V was trimmed by 0 bases and J by 4 bases, leaving 17 bases between them. The CDR3 region is CASSLEAGASFYNEQFF. As DNA, the CDR3 is TGTGCCAGCAGCTTGGAGGCGGGGGCGAGTTTTTACAATGAGCAGTTCTTC.

Points on this clone: This sample includes further DNA sequences coding for the same CDR3. The rearrangement joins TRBV29-1 to TRBJ2-2; D uncertain. The germline gives CDR1 SQVTM, CDR2 ANQGSEA. CDR3 length: 12 residues. V was clipped by 4 bases and J by 1 base, with 4 bases between them. CDR3 bases: TGCAGCGTTGGACAGAACACCGGGGAGCTGTTTTTT. Protein product: CSVGQNTGELFF.

The chain carries TRBV11-3 and TRBJ2-3; D is uncertain. The ends were cut back, 5 bases at V and 2 bases at J, with 11 bases in the middle. This CDR3 contains 14 residues. From germline, CDR1 is SGHNT and CDR2 YENEEA. The CDR3 DNA reads as TGTGCCAGCAGCCCCTTTGAGGACACAGATACGCAGTATTTT. Encoded protein: CASSPFEDTDTQYF.